This paragraph reports one TCR beta chain. Its antigen is currently unknown. The sample comes from a study of blood T cells in healthy people across ages. Study results and caveats: Both naive CD4+ cell counts and diversity were greater in long-lived donors than in aged donors. The CMV status of each donor remained undetermined, and this could have confounded shifts in expanded clonotypes.

The CDR3 length is 14 residues. Sample-barcoded 5' priming and a J-beta primer mix drove a second PCR of roughly 6 to 12 cycles. TCRdb re-derived calls from the 5' RACE reads in MiXCR, one entry per CDR3 protein. The sample has about 620,000 distinct CDR3 sequences, roughly 21% seen once. The receptor was isolated from a man aged 70-80 years in good health. This chain joins TRBV21-1 and TRBJ2-5; TRBD2 is the table's D call, not checked against the DNA. TRBV21-1 counts as a pseudogene. The sequencing sample was made of blood. Written as DNA, the CDR3 is TGTGCCAGCAGCAAACTCACAGGAGGGGAGACCCAGTACTTC. Its protein product is CASSKLTGGETQYF.